This T cell receptor (beta chain) was sequenced during a study of cytomegalovirus exposure and HLA in healthy donors. Primers included in the PCR were 60 Vbeta and 13 Jbeta primers. Only in-frame clones appear in the TCRdb table, and some are missing; sequencing was by immunoSEQ multiplex PCR. Altogether about 170,000 clones are present, around 82% being singletons, with the ten largest covering roughly 1.5%. The CDR3 is made up of 12 amino acids. Trimming cost V 4 bases and J 5 bases, with 8 bases left between them. Germline loops: CDR1 MNHNS, CDR2 SASEGT. This receptor was taken from a male donor in good health and CMV-seronegative. Sample: PBMCs. The chain joins TRBV6-1 to TRBJ1-1; D is perhaps TRBD1 (6 bases). CDR3 protein: CASSVGQTEAFF. The CDR3 nucleotides read TGTGCCAGCAGTGTCGGACAGACTGAAGCTTTCTTT.